This TCR beta chain emerged from a study of response to subunit inactivated influenza vaccine. Trimming took off 4 bases at V and 10 bases at J, with 13 bases between the two ends. CDR3 size: 12 residues. Germline assignment: CDR1 LGHDT and CDR2 YNNKEL (reference sequence). Worth noting for this clonotype: The antigen is not known.

One entry per CDR3 protein, called by TCRdb with MiXCR from the RT-PCR reads. The sample lists about 500,000 distinct CDR3 sequences, 16% occurring once. Overall study results and limits: The authors suggested that every seasonal influenza vaccination recruits few new T cells.

Sequenced here: CD4+ T cells sorted from PBMCs, sampled approximately 25 months after vaccination. This rearrangement joins TRBV3-1 to TRBJ1-1; D gene ambiguous. The sequence was collected from a man aged 50 to 69 who received an inactivated influenza vaccine. DNA of the CDR3: TGTGCCAGCAGCCGCGGTCACGAGTCAGCTTTCTTT. It is translated as CASSRGHESAFF.